This is a list of T cell receptor beta chains from one sample in a study of tissue T cells after allogeneic stem cell transplantation. The table came from immunoSEQ multiplex PCR; TCRdb's copy has only in-frame clones and leaves some out. In the table there are about 26,000 clones, around 90% of which are singletons. The sequenced sample was blood, obtained before transplantation. These receptors came from a male donor aged 60 or over who later had graft-versus-host disease after an allogeneic stem cell transplant. Both conserved end residues are part of each CDR3. The D gene is left open where the match is weak. For some rows the clone size is stated as once, few or many, or as a class when expanded; others skip it.

j_call,d_call,clone_size,v_call,cdr3_aa,cdr3_nt
TRBJ2-2,.,.,TRBV7-8,CASSWSNTGELFF,TGTGCCAGCAGTTGGTCGAACACCGGGGAGCTGTTTTTT
TRBJ2-3,TRBD2,.,TRBV28,CASRKGLAASTDTQYF,TGTGCCAGCAGAAAGGGACTAGCGGCTAGCACAGATACGCAGTATTTT
TRBJ2-7,.,.,TRBV5-1,CASSRGSGEQYF,TGCGCCAGCAGTCGAGGTAGTGGCGAGCAGTACTTC
TRBJ1-4,.,.,TRBV5-1,CASSLQGRNEKLFF,TGCGCCAGCAGCTTGCAGGGAAGGAATGAAAAACTGTTTTTT
TRBJ1-1,.,.,TRBV18,CASSPPGDTEAFF,TGTGCCAGCTCACCCCCAGGGGACACTGAAGCTTTCTTT
TRBJ1-4,TRBD1,.,TRBV11-2,CASSKAQGAEEKLFF,TGTGCCAGCAGCAAAGCACAGGGGGCTGAGGAAAAACTGTTTTTT
TRBJ1-5,.,.,TRBV28,CASSNTGRQPQHF,TGTGCCAGCAGTAATACAGGGCGTCAGCCCCAGCATTTT
TRBJ2-5,.,.,TRBV7-5,CVRSTLGQKEETQYF,TGTGTCAGAAGCACCCTTGGACAGAAGGAAGAGACCCAGTACTTC
TRBJ2-5,.,.,TRBV5-1,CASSLGQINQETQYF,TGCGCCAGCAGCTTGGGACAGATTAACCAAGAGACCCAGTACTTC
TRBJ1-3,.,.,TRBV4-1,CASSPLDSYSGNTIYF,TGCGCCAGCAGCCCGCTTGACAGCTACTCTGGAAACACCATATATTTT
TRBJ1-3,.,.,TRBV6-2/TRBV6-3,CASSSVASGNTIYF,TGTGCCAGCAGTTCGGTTGCCTCTGGAAACACCATATATTTT
TRBJ2-3,TRBD2,.,TRBV9,CASSPVGSGVFDTQYF,TGTGCCAGCAGCCCGGTGGGTAGCGGGGTATTTGATACGCAGTATTTT
TRBJ1-1,TRBD1,.,TRBV10-1,CASRETGLGTEAFF,TGCGCCAGCAGGGAGACAGGGTTGGGCACTGAAGCTTTCTTT
TRBJ2-5,.,.,TRBV24-1,CATSDPQASRGETQYF,TGTGCCACCAGTGACCCCCAGGCCTCCCGGGGGGAGACCCAGTACTTC
TRBJ2-7,.,.,TRBV14,CASSSGGPYEQYF,TGTGCCAGCAGCTCCGGGGGACCCTACGAGCAGTACTTC
TRBJ1-2,.,.,TRBV27,CASSLGRANYGYTF,TGTGCCAGCAGTTTAGGCAGGGCCAACTATGGCTACACCTTC
TRBJ1-3,.,.,TRBV5-1,CASSLDVNTIYF,TGCGCCAGCAGCTTGGATGTAAACACCATATATTTT
TRBJ2-7,TRBD1,.,TRBV3-1/TRBV3-2,CASRRDSYYEQYF,TGTGCCAGCAGGAGGGACAGCTATTACGAGCAGTACTTC
TRBJ2-1,.,.,TRBV21-1,CASGRASRPYNEQFF,TGTGCCAGCGGCCGGGCCTCGCGCCCCTACAATGAGCAGTTCTTC
TRBJ2-5,.,.,TRBV5-4,CASSFQGLETQYF,TGTGCCAGCAGTTTCCAGGGGCTAGAGACCCAGTACTTC
TRBJ1-2,.,once,TRBV5-1,CASSLSWQGEGYTF,TGCGCCAGCAGCTTATCTTGGCAGGGAGAGGGCTACACCTTC
TRBJ2-1,.,.,TRBV12-1,CASSFALRHGAGGGEQFF,TGTGCCAGCAGCTTTGCGCTTCGACATGGAGCGGGAGGAGGTGAGCAGTTCTTC